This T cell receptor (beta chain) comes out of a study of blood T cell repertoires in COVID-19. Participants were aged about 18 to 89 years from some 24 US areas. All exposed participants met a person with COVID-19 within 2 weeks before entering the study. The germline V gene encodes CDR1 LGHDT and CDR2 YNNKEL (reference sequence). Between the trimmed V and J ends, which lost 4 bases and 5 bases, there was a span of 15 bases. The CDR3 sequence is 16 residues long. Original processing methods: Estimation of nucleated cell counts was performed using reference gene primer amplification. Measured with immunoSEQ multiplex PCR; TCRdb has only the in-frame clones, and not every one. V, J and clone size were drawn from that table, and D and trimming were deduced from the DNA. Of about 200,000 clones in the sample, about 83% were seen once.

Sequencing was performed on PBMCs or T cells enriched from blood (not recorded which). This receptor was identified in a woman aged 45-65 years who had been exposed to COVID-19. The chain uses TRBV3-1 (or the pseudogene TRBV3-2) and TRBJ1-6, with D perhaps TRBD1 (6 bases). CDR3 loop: CASSPVGGSHNSPLHF. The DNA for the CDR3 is TGTGCCAGCAGCCCGGTAGGGGGATCCCATAATTCACCCCTCCACTTT.